One and the same sample provided the 15 T cell receptor beta chains below, sequenced in a study of identical twins. MiXCR, run by TCRdb on the 5' RACE reads, gives a single entry per CDR3 protein. The sample yields 1.5 million to 2 million distinct CDR3 sequences, around 33% seen once. Material for sequencing was cord blood. The receptors here all came from a newborn girl in good health.

This clonotype was observed a few times. V is TRBV5-1 and J is TRBJ1-2; maybe TRBD1 (5 bases). This CDR3 has 18 residues. Germline CDR1 reads SGHRS; CDR2 reads YFSETQ. V was pared by 0 bases and J by 4 bases, with 22 bases between. The CDR3 nucleotides are TGCGCCAGCAGCTTGGGCAATTGGAAGGGGCGAACCACCTATGGCTACACCTTC. Translated: CASSLGNWKGRTTYGYTF.

The chain links TRBV13 to TRBJ2-4, with 9 nucleotides matching TRBD2. Germline trimming cut 1 base from V and 9 bases from J; bases unmatched to any gene: 10. Germline V lookup: CDR1 PRHDT, CDR2 FYEKMQ (reference sequence). This CDR3 spans 16 amino acids. The CDR3 here is CASSLVGRAGGGIQYF. The CDR3 region has the DNA TGTGCCAGCAGCTTAGTCGGACGAGCGGGGGGTGGCATTCAGTACTTC.

The chain recombines TRBV4-2 with TRBJ2-6; D is tentatively TRBD1 or TRBD2 (5 bases each). V gave up 0 bases and J gave up 2 bases, with 11 bases separating them. The V gene's germline CDR1 is LGHNA and CDR2 YNFKEQ. The CDR3 runs 17 residues. The CDR3 protein is CASSQDSRGAGANVLTF. In DNA, the CDR3 is TGTGCCAGCAGCCAAGATTCAAGAGGGGCTGGGGCCAACGTCCTGACTTTC.

The genes are TRBV4-1 and TRBJ2-7, with 12 bases fitting TRBD2. V was pared by 0 bases and J by 4 bases, with 4 bases of the junction left unmatched. The CDR3 is made up of 16 amino acids. Germline V CDR1 and CDR2: MGHRA, YSYEKL. CDR3 DNA: TGCGCCAGCAGCCAAGATCTAGCGGGAGGGTTTTACGAGCAGTACTTC. The encoded protein is CASSQDLAGGFYEQYF.

The chain joins TRBV19 to TRBJ2-5, with 9 bases fitting TRBD2. The CDR3 extends over 14 amino acids. Germline CDR1 is LNHDA and CDR2 is SQIVND (reference sequence). Unmatched junction bases numbered 6, after V lost 5 bases and J lost 5 bases. The CDR3 DNA follows: TGTGCCAGTAGTCGATCTAGCGGGGTTGAGACCCAGTACTTC. This translates into CASSRSSGVETQYF. Together with reference TRBV19 and TRBJ2-5, the CDR3 gives the full variable domain: DGGITQSPKYLFRKEGQNVTLSCEQNLNHDAMYWYRQDPGQGLRLIYYSQIVNDFQKGDIAEGYSVSREKKESFPLTVTSAQKNPTAFYLCASSRSSGVETQYFGPGTRLLVL.

This clonotype was counted between two and nine times. An end of the junction differs from the germline gene, which may be a read error. This sequence joins TRBV9 and TRBJ1-1; D uncertain. Germline CDR1 is SGDLS and CDR2 is YYNGEE. CDR3 length equals 13 residues. CDR3 coding DNA: TGTGCCAGCAGTGTAGTACCAGGCACTGAAGCTTTCTTT. The encoded protein is CASSVVPGTEAFF. The entire variable domain, with the rest obtained from reference TRBV9 and TRBJ1-1, is as follows: DSGVTQTPKHLITATGQRVTLRCSPRSGDLSVYWYQQSLDQGLQFLIQYYNGEERAKGNILERFSAQQFPDLHSELNLSSLELGDSALYFCASSVVPGTEAFFGQGTRLTVV.

The V and J genes are TRBV7-9 and TRBJ2-1, with 7 bases that match TRBD2. The CDR3 is 15 residues long. CDR1 is SEHNR, CDR2 FQNEAQ, per germline (reference sequence). With V trimmed by 0 bases and J by 8 bases, 7 bases remained unmatched. CDR3 region: CASSLAGGTFYEQFF. The CDR3 nucleotides are TGTGCCAGCAGCTTAGCCGGGGGGACTTTTTATGAGCAGTTCTTC. Full variable domain (remainder filled in from reference TRBV7-9 and TRBJ2-1): DTGVSQNPRHKITKRGQNVTFRCDPISEHNRLYWYRQTLGQGPEFLTYFQNEAQLEKSRLLSDRFSAERPKGSFSTLEIQRTEQGDSAMYLCASSLAGGTFYEQFFGPGTRLTVL.

Many counts were recorded for this clonotype. The chain carries TRBV11-3 and TRBJ2-7, with D uncertain. The CDR3 sequence is 13 residues long. Trimming took off 0 bases at V and 3 bases at J, with 6 bases between the two ends. Germline CDR1 reads SGHNT; CDR2 reads YENEEA. The CDR3 nucleotides are TGTGCCAGCAGCTTAGATCCGGGCTACGAGCAGTACTTC. This translates into CASSLDPGYEQYF.

CDR3 bases: TGTGCCAGCAGCAAAGCGCTTTTTAGTAGGGGACGCTATGGCTACACCTTC. Translation: CASSKALFSRGRYGYTF. The gene calls are TRBV21-1 and TRBJ1-2; the listed D gene, TRBD1, was not tested against the DNA. TRBV21-1 is termed a pseudogene. The CDR3 sequence is 17 residues long.

This clonotype turned up a few times. The rearrangement joins TRBV7-2 to TRBJ1-5; maybe TRBD1 (6 bases). CDR3 length: 15 amino acids. The ends were cut back, 4 bases at V and 0 bases at J, with 10 bases in the middle. CDR1 is SGHTA and CDR2 is FQGNSA in the germline V gene. The CDR3 sequence is CASSSTGNSNQPQHF. CDR3 DNA sequence: TGTGCCAGCAGCTCGACAGGAAATAGCAATCAGCCCCAGCATTTT.

J is TRBJ1-5 and V is TRBV7-9; D is undetermined. Trimming took 2 bases from V and 5 from J, leaving 7 bases between them. The CDR3 is 13 residues long. The germline V gene has CDR1 SEHNR and CDR2 FQNEAQ (reference sequence). The CDR3 loop reads CASSLKVHQPQHF. The CDR3 bases are TGTGCCAGCAGCTTAAAAGTCCATCAGCCCCAGCATTTT.

J is TRBJ2-5 and V is TRBV27; TRBD1 might be the D (5 bases). The end of the DNA fits TRBJ2-7 better, so the J call may be wrong. Germline assignment: CDR1 MNHEY and CDR2 SMNVEV (reference sequence). This CDR3 is built from 14 residues. CDR3 loop: CASSLKGVPYEQYF. In DNA form, the CDR3 reads TGTGCCAGCAGTTTAAAAGGGGTGCCCTACGAGCAGTACTTC.

The V and J genes are TRBV27 and TRBJ1-1; D gene ambiguous. The CDR3 contains 13 residues. Per the germline V gene, CDR1 is MNHEY and CDR2 is SMNVEV (reference sequence). V was pared by 1 base and J by 5 bases, with 8 bases between. In nucleotides, the CDR3 is TGTGCCAGCAGTTTATTAGGCCAGACTGAAGCTTTCTTT. Translated, it gives CASSLLGQTEAFF.

This clonotype appeared a few times. V and J are TRBV5-1 and TRBJ2-6; D uncertain. The germline V gene has CDR1 SGHRS and CDR2 YFSETQ. V was shortened by 4 bases and J by 9 bases, with 8 bases between the two germline ends. The CDR3 loop spans 12 amino acids. The CDR3 is CASSDSFNVLTF. For the CDR3, the DNA is TGCGCCAGCAGCGATAGTTTCAACGTCCTGACTTTC. The variable domain in full, completed from reference TRBV5-1 and TRBJ2-6, reads KAGVTQTPRYLIKTRGQQVTLSCSPISGHRSVSWYQQTPGQGLQFLFEYFSETQRNKGNFPGRFSGRQFSNSRSEMNVSTLELGDSALYLCASSDSFNVLTFGAGSRLTVL.

This clonotype was seen a few times. V and J are TRBV7-2 and TRBJ1-5, with 8 bases fitting TRBD1. The CDR3 is made up of 14 amino acids. CDR1 SGHTA and CDR2 FQGNSA come from the germline V gene. The V and J ends lost 1 base and 7 bases, in that order; junction bases with no gene match: 3. The CDR3 nucleotides read TGTGCCAGCAGCTTAGGGACAGGGTGGCAGCCCCAGCATTTT. It encodes CASSLGTGWQPQHF.